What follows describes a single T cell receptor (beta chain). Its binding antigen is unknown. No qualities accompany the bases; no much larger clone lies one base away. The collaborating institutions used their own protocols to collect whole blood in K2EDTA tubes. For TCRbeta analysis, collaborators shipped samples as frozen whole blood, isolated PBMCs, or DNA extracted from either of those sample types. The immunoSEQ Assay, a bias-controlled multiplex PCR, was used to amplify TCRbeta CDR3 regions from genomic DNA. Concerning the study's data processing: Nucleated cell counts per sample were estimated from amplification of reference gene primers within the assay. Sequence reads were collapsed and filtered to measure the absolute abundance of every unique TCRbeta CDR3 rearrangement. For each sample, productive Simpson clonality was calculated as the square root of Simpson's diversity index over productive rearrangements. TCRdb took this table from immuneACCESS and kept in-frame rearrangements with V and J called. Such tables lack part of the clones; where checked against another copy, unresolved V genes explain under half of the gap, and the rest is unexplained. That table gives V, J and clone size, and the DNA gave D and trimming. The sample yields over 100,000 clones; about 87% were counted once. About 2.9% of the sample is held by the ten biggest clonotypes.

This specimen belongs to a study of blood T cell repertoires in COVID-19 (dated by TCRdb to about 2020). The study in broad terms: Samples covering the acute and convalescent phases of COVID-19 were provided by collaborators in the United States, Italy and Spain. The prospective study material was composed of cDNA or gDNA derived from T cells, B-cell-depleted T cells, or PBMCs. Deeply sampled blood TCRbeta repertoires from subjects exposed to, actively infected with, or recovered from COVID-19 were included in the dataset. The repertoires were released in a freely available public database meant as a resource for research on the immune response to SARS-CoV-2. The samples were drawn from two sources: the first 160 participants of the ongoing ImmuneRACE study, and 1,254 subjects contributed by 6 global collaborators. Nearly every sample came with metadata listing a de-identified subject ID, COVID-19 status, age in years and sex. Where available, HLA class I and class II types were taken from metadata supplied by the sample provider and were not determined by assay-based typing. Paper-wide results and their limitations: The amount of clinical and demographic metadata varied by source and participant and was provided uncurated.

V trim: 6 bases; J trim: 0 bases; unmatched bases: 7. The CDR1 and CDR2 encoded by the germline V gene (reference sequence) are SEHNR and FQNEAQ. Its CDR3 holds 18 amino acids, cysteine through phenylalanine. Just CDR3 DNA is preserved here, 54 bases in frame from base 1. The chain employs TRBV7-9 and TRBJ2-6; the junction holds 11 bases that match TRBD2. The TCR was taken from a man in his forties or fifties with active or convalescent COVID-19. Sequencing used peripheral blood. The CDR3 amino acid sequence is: CASSSLAGGRSGANVLTF. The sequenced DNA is TGTGCCAGCAGTTCCCTAGCGGGGGGACGCTCTGGGGCCAACGTCCTGACTTTC.